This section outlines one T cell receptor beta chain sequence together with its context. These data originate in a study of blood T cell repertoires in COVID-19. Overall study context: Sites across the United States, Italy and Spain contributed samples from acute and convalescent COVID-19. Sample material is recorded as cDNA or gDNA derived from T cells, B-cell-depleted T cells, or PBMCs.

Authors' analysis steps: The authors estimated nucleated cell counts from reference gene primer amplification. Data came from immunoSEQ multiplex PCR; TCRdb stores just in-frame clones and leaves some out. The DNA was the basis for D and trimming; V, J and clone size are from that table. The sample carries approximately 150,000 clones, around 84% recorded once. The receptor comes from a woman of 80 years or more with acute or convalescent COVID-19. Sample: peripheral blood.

Here the CDR3 DNA reads TGTGCCAGCAGTCAAGCGGGCTATGGCTACACCTTC. This gives the protein CASSQAGYGYTF. The V gene is TRBV27, the J gene TRBJ1-2; D unclear. V was pared by 5 bases and J by 4 bases, with 8 bases between. The CDR3 is 12 residues long. Germline CDR1 is MNHEY and CDR2 is SMNVEV (reference sequence).